These 30 T cell receptor beta chains were sequenced from one sample in a study of T cells in localized non-small cell lung cancer. The data were produced by immunoSEQ multiplex PCR, yet TCRdb's version contains in-frame clones alone and is incomplete. The sample shows about 25,000 clones, 80% to 95% of them seen only once. Sequences were derived from peripheral blood, sampled before any cancer treatment. The receptor source for this set is a woman aged 35 to 69 with stage I lung adenocarcinoma.

Notes on this clone: The DNA is left out, because the CDR3 cannot be placed on it with certainty; the CDR3 is given as TCRdb lists it. This chain joins TRBV6-5 and TRBJ2-3; no DNA check was done on the table's D call, TRBD2. Including both end residues, the CDR3 is 16 amino acids long. The germline gives CDR1 MNHEY, CDR2 SVGAGI. This CDR3 is CASSSSTSGKVGTQYF.

The count of this clone is one. The rearrangement uses TRBV28 and TRBJ2-7, with D possibly being TRBD1 or TRBD2 (5 bases each). The V gene lost 5 bases and the J gene lost 0 bases, with 20 bases spanning the gap. Germline V gene data show CDR1 as MDHEN and CDR2 as SYDVKM. The length of the CDR3 is 17 residues. Written as DNA, the CDR3 is TGTGCCAGCAGTCTAATCGGATCCGGGGCTAGCTCCTACGAGCAGTACTTC. The encoded protein is CASSLIGSGASSYEQYF.

In its sample, this clone was seen once. The chain recombines TRBV5-4 with TRBJ2-2, with 8 bases aligning to TRBD2. Per germline, CDR1 SGHNT and CDR2 YYREEE (reference sequence). V lost 8 bases to trimming and J lost 8 bases; unmatched junction nucleotides: 11. CDR3 length equals 14 residues. The CDR3 coding sequence is TGTGCCAGTGTTCTTATAGCGGGATGGGGGGAGCTGTTTTTT. Protein: CASVLIAGWGELFF.

The gene calls are TRBV25-1 and TRBJ2-1, with a tentative D call TRBD1 (5 bases). V gave up 5 bases and J gave up 6 bases, with 17 bases separating them. CDR1 MGHDK and CDR2 SYGVNS come from the germline V gene. The CDR3 consists of 15 residues. For the CDR3, the DNA is TGTGCCAGCAGTACCCTTTTACAGGTTGCCAATGAGCAGTTCTTC. Protein: CASSTLLQVANEQFF.

This chain uses TRBV2 with TRBJ2-5; a possible D gene is TRBD1 (6 bases). This CDR3 has 16 residues. The germline CDR1 and CDR2 sequences are SNHLY and FYNNEI. V was cut by 2 bases and J by 0 bases, with 13 bases left in between. The CDR3 coding sequence is TGTGCCAGCAGTGAAAGTAGGACAGCTTACCAAGAGACCCAGTACTTC. Translated: CASSESRTAYQETQYF.

This chain uses TRBV14 with TRBJ2-5; 7 nucleotides line up with TRBD2. This CDR3 region has 17 residues. Germline values: CDR1 SGHDN, CDR2 FVKESK. With V trimmed by 4 bases and J by 7 bases, 18 bases remained unmatched. CDR3 bases: TGTGCCAGCAGCCCCGATGAATGGCGACGCCCGGGGGGGACCCAGTACTTC. This sequence encodes CASSPDEWRRPGGTQYF.

Note on this clone: The same CDR3 arises from other DNA sequences in this sample as well. CDR3 amino acids: CASRRGAGGSYEQYF. In DNA, the CDR3 is TGTGCCAGCAGAAGAGGGGCAGGGGGCTCCTACGAGCAGTACTTC. The chain has TRBV7-8 and TRBJ2-7; TRBD1 aligns across 7 bases. This CDR3 region has 15 residues. Germline-derived CDR1 and CDR2 are SGHVS and FQNEAQ. Germline trimming cut 6 bases from V and 0 bases from J; bases unmatched to any gene: 8.

The V call is TRBV11-3, the J call TRBJ2-3, with D possibly matching TRBD2 (6 bases). Germline V CDR1 and CDR2: SGHNT, YENEEA. V lost 1 base, J lost 0 bases, and 14 bases lay in between. The CDR3 runs to 17 residues. The CDR3 reads CASSLGYLAPSTDTQYF. Written as DNA, the CDR3 is TGTGCCAGCAGCTTAGGGTATCTAGCGCCGAGCACAGATACGCAGTATTTT. The variable domain in full, with the rest retrieved from reference TRBV11-3 and TRBJ2-3, is EAGVVQSPRYKIIEKKQPVAFWCNPISGHNTLYWYLQNLGQGPELLIRYENEEAVDDSQLPKDRFSAERLKGVDSTLKIQPAELGDSAVYLCASSLGYLAPSTDTQYFGPGTRLTVL.

This chain uses TRBV6-1 with TRBJ1-1; D unresolved. CDR1 and CDR2 from the germline V gene are MNHNS and SASEGT. V was shortened by 5 bases and J by 3 bases, with 16 bases between the two germline ends. The CDR3 loop spans 15 amino acids. This CDR3 reads CASSSTTVGDTEAFF. The CDR3, as DNA: TGTGCCAGCAGTTCTACTACAGTGGGTGACACTGAAGCTTTCTTT.

This rearrangement joins TRBV15 to TRBJ2-7; D not resolved. V lost 1 base and J 2 bases, leaving 6 bases between the germline ends. Germline V gives CDR1 LNHNV, CDR2 YYDKDF (reference sequence). The CDR3 is 13 amino acids. CDR3 bases: TGTGCCACCAGCAGAGGGAACCCCTACGAGCAGTACTTC. Translating it yields CATSRGNPYEQYF. Together with reference TRBV15 and TRBJ2-7, the CDR3 gives the full variable domain: DAMVIQNPRYQVTQFGKPVTLSCSQTLNHNVMYWYQQKSSQAPKLLFHYYDKDFNNEADTPDNFQSRRPNTSFCFLDIRSPGLGDTAMYLCATSRGNPYEQYFGPGTRLTVT.

The chain uses TRBV6-6 and TRBJ2-2; D perhaps matches TRBD2 (6 bases). The germline V and J ends were trimmed by 4 bases and 1 base, with 10 bases remaining between them. This CDR3 is 15 amino acids long. The germline CDR1 and CDR2 sequences are MNHNY and SVGAGI (reference sequence). As DNA, the CDR3 is TGTGCCAGCAGTTCGTGGCGGGAGAACACCGGGGAGCTGTTTTTT. It translates to CASSSWRENTGELFF.

The rearrangement uses TRBV7-2 and TRBJ2-1; D remains ambiguous. Looked up from germline, CDR1 is SGHTA and CDR2 is FQGNSA. The V gene lost 1 base and the J gene lost 3 bases, with 10 bases spanning the gap. The CDR3 has 15 residues. Here the CDR3 DNA reads TGTGCCAGCAGCTTAGTAGGCGGAGTCTACAATGAGCAGTTCTTC. It is translated as CASSLVGGVYNEQFF.

This clone was observed a single time. This chain links TRBV5-4 with TRBJ2-7; maybe TRBD2 (6 bases). Germline V gene data show CDR1 as SGHNT and CDR2 as YYREEE (reference sequence). V was shortened by 2 bases and J by 7 bases, with 22 bases between the two germline ends. The CDR3 runs 16 residues. The DNA of the CDR3 is TGTGCCAGCAGCTTATGGCGTCCGGGAGATGGAGGGGAGCAGTACTTC. Amino acid sequence: CASSLWRPGDGGEQYF.

J is TRBJ2-6 and V is TRBV5-1; D not certain. Germline V CDR1 and CDR2: SGHRS, YFSETQ. The CDR3 covers 14 residues. V lost 4 bases and J lost 0, with 5 bases in between. DNA of the CDR3: TGCGCCAGCAGCCAGTCCTCTGGGGCCAACGTCCTGACTTTC. Translated, it gives CASSQSSGANVLTF.

This rearrangement joins TRBV19 to TRBJ1-3, with D possibly being TRBD1 (5 bases). This CDR3 contains 15 residues. V lost 4 bases to trimming and J lost 2 bases, with 12 bases between them. Germline V gene data show CDR1 as LNHDA and CDR2 as SQIVND (reference sequence). CDR3 sequence reads: CASSRTGQAGNTIYF. DNA for the CDR3: TGTGCCAGTAGTAGGACGGGGCAGGCTGGAAACACCATATATTTT.

The V and J genes are TRBV28 and TRBJ2-1; possibly TRBD1 for D (7 bases). CDR1 is MDHEN and CDR2 is SYDVKM in the germline V gene. The CDR3 extends over 15 amino acids. With 2 bases removed from V and 5 bases from J, the gap between germline ends came to 13 bases. The CDR3 DNA reads as TGTGCCAGCAGTTTAGGCGGGACAGCTCACAATGAGCAGTTCTTC. The encoded protein is CASSLGGTAHNEQFF.

The chain has TRBV28 and TRBJ2-3; 11 positions agree with TRBD1. In germline, CDR1 is MDHEN, CDR2 SYDVKM. The CDR3 loop spans 14 amino acids. The trim removed 7 bases at V and 4 bases at J, leaving 4 bases unmatched. CDR3 protein: CASTPGQGADTQYF. The CDR3 DNA reads TGTGCCAGCACTCCGGGACAGGGGGCAGATACGCAGTATTTT.

The chain has TRBV30 and TRBJ1-3; TRBD1 might be the D (5 bases). Germline CDR1 reads GTSNPN; CDR2 reads SVGIG (reference sequence). This CDR3 is 15 amino acids long. Trimming took 0 bases from V and 8 from J, leaving 17 bases between them. DNA for the CDR3: TGTGCCTGGAGTGTGGGTTCGGCAGGGAAAGACACCATATATTTT. This codes for CAWSVGSAGKDTIYF.

The V and J genes are TRBV19 and TRBJ1-4; no clear D. With 2 bases removed from V and 0 bases from J, the gap between germline ends came to 7 bases. This CDR3 comprises 15 residues. Germline assignment: CDR1 LNHDA and CDR2 SQIVND (reference sequence). CDR3 sequence (DNA): TGTGCCAGTAGTATAAGTAGTGCAACTAATGAAAAACTGTTTTTT. As protein: CASSISSATNEKLFF.

This clone appeared a single time. V gene TRBV30 combines with J gene TRBJ1-5, with D perhaps matching TRBD1 (6 bases). V was clipped by 1 base and J by 4 bases, with 8 bases between them. Germline loops: CDR1 GTSNPN, CDR2 SVGIG (reference sequence). The CDR3 loop spans 13 amino acids. This CDR3 is CAWSGTDNQPQHF. The CDR3 DNA sequence: TGTGCCTGGAGTGGGACAGATAATCAGCCCCAGCATTTT.

The gene calls are TRBV19 and TRBJ2-3; D gene uncertain. From germline, CDR1 is LNHDA and CDR2 SQIVND (reference sequence). The CDR3 runs to 13 residues. V shed 4 bases and J shed 7 bases, with 12 bases lying between them. CDR3 region: CASSRPQAYTQYF. The CDR3, as DNA: TGTGCCAGTAGTAGACCGCAGGCGTATACGCAGTATTTT.

This chain uses TRBV2 with TRBJ1-1; possibly TRBD1 for D (6 bases). The CDR3 extends over 13 amino acids. Germline assignment: CDR1 SNHLY and CDR2 FYNNEI. Trimming stripped 5 bases from V and 1 base from J, with 8 bases between. Here the CDR3 DNA reads TGTGCCAGCAGTACAGGGAAGAACACTGAAGCTTTCTTT. Its protein product is CASSTGKNTEAFF.

The chain couples TRBV23-1 to TRBJ2-5; no firm D call. TRBV23-1 is treated as an ORF (open reading frame) with a function not yet certain. Deletions cut 0 bases from V and 4 bases from J, with 6 bases between. The CDR3 contains 13 residues. CDR3 in amino acids: CASSQSVRETQYF. As DNA, the CDR3 is TGCGCCAGCAGTCAATCGGTGAGAGAGACCCAGTACTTC.

J is TRBJ2-7 and V is TRBV11-2; D may be TRBD1 or TRBD2 (7 bases each). Trimming left V 4 bases short and J 1 base short, with 14 bases between. CDR1 and CDR2 from the germline V gene are SGHAT and FQNNGV. The CDR3 is 15 amino acids. DNA for the CDR3: TGTGCCAGCAGCTCCTCAGGGGGGGATTCCTACGAGCAGTACTTC. Translation gives CASSSSGGDSYEQYF. The full variable domain, with the rest looked up from reference TRBV11-2 and TRBJ2-7, is EAGVAQSPRYKIIEKRQSVAFWCNPISGHATLYWYQQILGQGPKLLIQFQNNGVVDDSQLPKDRFSAERLKGVDSTLKIQPAKLEDSAVYLCASSSSGGDSYEQYFGPGTRLTVT.

The rearrangement joins TRBV7-9 to TRBJ2-3, with 7 nucleotides matching TRBD2. V gave up 5 bases and J gave up 1 base; unmatched junction bases: 6. From germline, CDR1 is SEHNR and CDR2 FQNEAQ (reference sequence). This CDR3 region has 15 residues. As DNA, the CDR3 is TGTGCCAGCAGCGACTTCGCGGGAGGCACAGATACGCAGTATTTT. Its translation: CASSDFAGGTDTQYF.

The V and J genes are TRBV6-5 and TRBJ1-2; D not resolved. The CDR3 length is 15 residues. Germline CDR1 MNHEY, CDR2 SVGAGI. Deletions cut 0 bases from V and 7 bases from J, with 15 bases between. CDR3 sequence: CASSYSIGRAFGYTF. The CDR3 DNA sequence: TGTGCCAGCAGTTACTCGATAGGCCGGGCCTTTGGCTACACCTTC.

The chain couples TRBV6-5 to TRBJ2-1; perhaps TRBD2 as D (6 bases). CDR1 and CDR2 from the germline V gene are MNHEY and SVGAGI. Trimming stripped 0 bases from V and 2 bases from J, with 11 bases between. The CDR3 loop spans 16 amino acids. As DNA, the CDR3 is TGTGCCAGCAGTTACTCTCGGGGGACGACCTACAATGAGCAGTTCTTC. Translated, it gives CASSYSRGTTYNEQFF.

This clone was recorded once. V and J are TRBV5-5 and TRBJ2-5, with D unresolved. The germline V gene has CDR1 SGHKS and CDR2 YYEKEE (reference sequence). This CDR3 is built from 13 residues. Trimming pared 2 bases from V and 5 bases from J, leaving 10 bases between. The CDR3 here is CASSFGRSETQYF. For the CDR3, the DNA is TGTGCCAGCAGCTTTGGGCGGTCGGAGACCCAGTACTTC.

The V call is TRBV7-2, the J call TRBJ2-7; the match to TRBD2 covers 11 bases. The V segment lost 1 base and the J segment 5 bases; nucleotides outside the gene matches: 4. This CDR3 has 15 residues. Germline CDR1 and CDR2: SGHTA and FQGNSA. The CDR3 DNA reads TGTGCCAGCAGCTTAGAAGTGACTAGCGGGAACGAGCAGTACTTC. It translates to CASSLEVTSGNEQYF.

The CDR3 region is CASSLSGREETQYF. CDR3 in DNA: TGTGCCAGCAGCCTTAGCGGGAGGGAAGAGACCCAGTACTTC. The genes are TRBV5-4 and TRBJ2-5; 11 bases agree with TRBD2. Trimming cost V 4 bases and J 3 bases; bases outside gene matches: 2. Germline CDR1 is SGHNT and CDR2 is YYREEE (reference sequence). There are 14 residues in the CDR3.